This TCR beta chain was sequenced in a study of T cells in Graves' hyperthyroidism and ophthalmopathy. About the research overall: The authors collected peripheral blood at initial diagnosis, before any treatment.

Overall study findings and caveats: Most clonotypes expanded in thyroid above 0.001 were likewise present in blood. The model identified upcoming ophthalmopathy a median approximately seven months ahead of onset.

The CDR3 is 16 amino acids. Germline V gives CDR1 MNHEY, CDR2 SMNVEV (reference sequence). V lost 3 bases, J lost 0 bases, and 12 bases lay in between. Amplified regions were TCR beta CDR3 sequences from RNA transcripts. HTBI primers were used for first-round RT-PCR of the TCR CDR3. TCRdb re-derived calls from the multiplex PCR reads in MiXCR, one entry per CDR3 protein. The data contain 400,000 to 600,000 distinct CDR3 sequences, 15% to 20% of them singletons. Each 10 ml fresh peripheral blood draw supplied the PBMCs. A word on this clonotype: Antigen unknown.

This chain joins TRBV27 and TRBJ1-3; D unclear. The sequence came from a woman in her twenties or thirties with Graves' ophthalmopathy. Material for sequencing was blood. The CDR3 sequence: CASSLAGFSSGNTIYF. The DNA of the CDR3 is TGTGCCAGCAGTTTGGCGGGATTTAGCTCTGGAAACACCATATATTTT.